Each of the 21 T cell receptor beta chains below was sequenced from the same sample in a study of blood T cell repertoires in COVID-19. Sequencing was performed with immunoSEQ multiplex PCR; in TCRdb, only in-frame clones are kept and a portion is missing. This sample yields 250,000 or so clones, of which roughly 86% are seen a single time; approximately 10% belongs to the top ten. The sequenced sample was peripheral blood. These receptor sequences come from a man aged 40-49 years with active or convalescent COVID-19.

The V and J genes are TRBV6-4 and TRBJ2-3, with 7 bases matching TRBD2. The CDR3 consists of 14 residues. V gave up 8 bases and J gave up 2 bases; unmatched junction bases: 7. From germline, CDR1 is MRHNA and CDR2 SNTAGT. The CDR3 loop is CASRREYFTDTQYF. The CDR3 nucleotides read TGTGCCAGCCGGCGGGAGTATTTCACAGATACGCAGTATTTT.

The chain recombines TRBV6-5 with TRBJ1-2; 7 bases fit TRBD1. Looked up from germline, CDR1 is MNHEY and CDR2 is SVGAGI. The ends lost 2 bases at V and 4 bases at J; junction bases unmatched: 4. CDR3 length: 14 amino acids. In DNA, the CDR3 is TGTGCCAGCAGTTACACCCAGGGGGGCTATGGCTACACCTTC. It encodes CASSYTQGGYGYTF.

V gene TRBV2 combines with J gene TRBJ1-3, with 7 bases lining up with TRBD1. Germline lookup yields CDR1 SNHLY and CDR2 FYNNEI. Trimming took 7 bases from V and 3 from J; bases not matched to a gene: 3. The CDR3 runs 13 residues. CDR3: CASTGTDGNTIYF. CDR3 nucleotides: TGTGCCAGCACGGGGACAGATGGAAACACCATATATTTT.

This chain links TRBV5-1 with TRBJ2-7; D is possibly TRBD2 (6 bases). CDR1 SGHRS and CDR2 YFSETQ come from the germline V gene. V shed 2 bases and J shed 0 bases, with 9 bases lying between them. The CDR3 spans 14 residues. The CDR3 bases are TGCGCCAGCAGCTTAGGACTACTCTCCTACGAGCAGTACTTC. Protein sequence: CASSLGLLSYEQYF.

The rearrangement links TRBV2 to TRBJ1-6; D is possibly TRBD1 (5 bases). The germline CDR1 and CDR2 sequences are SNHLY and FYNNEI. V dropped 1 base and J dropped 0 bases, with 10 bases sitting between them. The CDR3 runs to 17 residues. The CDR3: CASSEGGGSSYNSPLHF. The CDR3 DNA reads TGTGCCAGCAGTGAAGGCGGGGGAAGCTCCTATAATTCACCCCTCCACTTT.

The V and J genes are TRBV6-1 and TRBJ1-1; TRBD1 might be the D (5 bases). The germline gives CDR1 MNHNS, CDR2 SASEGT. The CDR3 totals 13 residues. V lost 3 bases, J lost 4 bases, and 9 bases lay in between. The CDR3 reads CASSDQGSTEAFF. The CDR3 coding sequence is TGTGCCAGCAGTGACCAGGGTAGCACTGAAGCTTTCTTT.

The chain links TRBV7-2 to TRBJ2-7; weak D call: TRBD1 (5 bases). V lost 1 base to trimming and J lost 3 bases, with 19 bases between them. The length of the CDR3 is 17 residues. The germline CDR1 and CDR2 sequences are SGHTA and FQGNSA. The CDR3 nucleotides are TGTGCCAGCAGCTTAGGGACAACCGGTATGCTAGGCTACGAGCAGTACTTC. As protein: CASSLGTTGMLGYEQYF.

This clone has a handful of counts. The chain couples TRBV3-1 (or the pseudogene TRBV3-2) to TRBJ2-3; 8 bases map to TRBD2. Losses at the gene ends were 0 bases for V and 0 bases for J; bases not matched to a gene: 8. Germline V CDR1 and CDR2: LGHDT, YNNKEL (reference sequence). CDR3 length equals 18 residues. This chain's CDR3 is CASSQDQRETVSTDTQYF. As DNA, the CDR3 is TGTGCCAGCAGCCAAGACCAGCGGGAGACGGTGAGCACAGATACGCAGTATTTT.

The rearrangement uses TRBV6-5 and TRBJ2-5; TRBD1 matches at 10 bases. V was clipped by 8 bases and J by 9 bases; unmatched bases: 3. Germline CDR1 is MNHEY and CDR2 is SVGAGI. CDR3 length equals 11 residues. The CDR3 is CASGQGGAQYF. CDR3 DNA sequence: TGTGCCAGCGGACAGGGGGGAGCCCAGTACTTC.

As regards this clone: Additional DNA sequences in this sample encode the identical CDR3. This chain joins TRBV2 and TRBJ2-2; tentatively, D is TRBD2 (5 bases). Trimming took off 7 bases at V and 0 bases at J, with 6 bases between the two ends. CDR3 size: 13 residues. Germline-derived CDR1 and CDR2 are SNHLY and FYNNEI. The CDR3, as DNA: TGTGCCAGCACGGGGACGAACACCGGGGAGCTGTTTTTT. This codes for CASTGTNTGELFF.

CDR3 in DNA: TGTGCCAGCTCACCAGCAAAGGGGGCTGGGGAGACCCAGTACTTC. Translating it yields CASSPAKGAGETQYF. This chain joins TRBV18 and TRBJ2-5; the match to TRBD1 covers 7 bases. Unmatched junction bases numbered 8, after V lost 2 bases and J lost 5 bases. CDR1 is KGHSH, CDR2 LQKENI, per germline. This CDR3 has 15 residues.

This chain uses TRBV5-5 with TRBJ1-1; possibly TRBD1 for D (5 bases). The CDR3 is made up of 14 amino acids. Trimming removed 4 bases at V and 1 base at J, with 11 bases between. Germline V gene data show CDR1 as SGHKS and CDR2 as YYEKEE (reference sequence). DNA of the CDR3: TGTGCCAGCAGCCTACTTAGGGGGAACACTGAAGCTTTCTTT. Amino acid sequence: CASSLLRGNTEAFF.

The chain employs TRBV25-1 and TRBJ2-2, with D perhaps TRBD1 (5 bases). CDR1 and CDR2 (germline): MGHDK, SYGVNS. The length of the CDR3 is 16 residues. The ends were cut back, 5 bases at V and 2 bases at J, with 15 bases in the middle. This CDR3 is CASSPPTATNTGELFF. The CDR3 DNA reads as TGTGCCAGCAGTCCCCCGACAGCGACTAACACCGGGGAGCTGTTTTTT.

V gene TRBV7-9 combines with J gene TRBJ2-1; 10 positions agree with TRBD2. V shed 5 bases and J 6 bases; nucleotides not matched to a gene: 7. The germline V gene encodes CDR1 SEHNR and CDR2 FQNEAQ (reference sequence). CDR3 length equals 15 residues. CDR3 region: CASSASGGVVNEQFF. CDR3 bases: TGTGCCAGCAGCGCAAGCGGGGGGGTGGTCAATGAGCAGTTCTTC.

V usage is TRBV4-1 and J usage is TRBJ2-7; a weak D match, TRBD2 (5 bases). The CDR3 spans 14 residues. Trimming took off 3 bases at V and 6 bases at J, with 15 bases between the two ends. CDR1 and CDR2 from the germline V gene are MGHRA and YSYEKL. The CDR3 nucleotides read TGCGCCAGCAGCCAGAACTCCGACTATGGCGAGCAGTACTTC. Its translation is CASSQNSDYGEQYF.

The chain carries TRBV12-5 and TRBJ2-1; 14 nucleotides match TRBD2. The V gene end was trimmed by 1 base and the J gene end by 7 bases; junction bases not matched to a gene: 18. The CDR3 is made up of 21 amino acids. The germline gives CDR1 LGHNT, CDR2 FRNRAP. CDR3 sequence (DNA): TGTGCTAGTGGTTTGGCCCCAGCGACTAGCGGGAGGGCCTTCGTTTTGAATGAGCAGTTCTTC. Amino acid sequence: CASGLAPATSGRAFVLNEQFF.

The V gene is TRBV11-2, the J gene TRBJ2-7; tentatively, D is TRBD2 (5 bases). Trimming removed 1 base from V and 4 bases from J, with 11 bases in between. The CDR3 loop spans 14 amino acids. Germline values: CDR1 SGHAT, CDR2 FQNNGV. The CDR3 region is CASSLVGNKYEQYF. Here the CDR3 DNA reads TGTGCCAGCAGCTTAGTCGGGAACAAATACGAGCAGTACTTC. Using reference TRBV11-2 and TRBJ2-7 for the parts outside the CDR3, the full variable domain is EAGVAQSPRYKIIEKRQSVAFWCNPISGHATLYWYQQILGQGPKLLIQFQNNGVVDDSQLPKDRFSAERLKGVDSTLKIQPAKLEDSAVYLCASSLVGNKYEQYFGPGTRLTVT.

This sequence joins TRBV5-1 and TRBJ1-4, with D perhaps matching TRBD1 (6 bases). Per the germline V gene, CDR1 is SGHRS and CDR2 is YFSETQ. V lost 7 bases and J lost 5, with 18 bases in between. The CDR3 is made up of 15 amino acids. The CDR3 DNA reads as TGCGCCAGCCGAAATCCAACAGGGACGAATGAAAAACTGTTTTTT. Its protein product is CASRNPTGTNEKLFF. The full variable domain, with the rest looked up from reference TRBV5-1 and TRBJ1-4, is KAGVTQTPRYLIKTRGQQVTLSCSPISGHRSVSWYQQTPGQGLQFLFEYFSETQRNKGNFPGRFSGRQFSNSRSEMNVSTLELGDSALYLCASRNPTGTNEKLFFGSGTQLSVL.

This clone was detected only a few times. The chain couples TRBV11-3 to TRBJ2-2; D remains unclear. In germline, CDR1 is SGHNT, CDR2 YENEEA. The CDR3 totals 13 residues. Trimming left V 8 bases short and J 4 bases short, with 11 bases between. DNA for the CDR3: TGTGCCAGCGCCCTAATGTCCACCGGGGAGCTGTTTTTT. Amino acid sequence: CASALMSTGELFF.

There are a few counts of this clone. The rearrangement uses TRBV27 and TRBJ1-1, with D perhaps TRBD1 (6 bases). The germline gives CDR1 MNHEY, CDR2 SMNVEV (reference sequence). The CDR3 consists of 13 residues. V was trimmed by 3 bases and J by 8 bases, leaving 13 bases between them. CDR3 coding DNA: TGTGCCAGCAGTTTTCCGGCCACAGGGGAAGCTTTCTTT. This translates into CASSFPATGEAFF.

The chain has TRBV11-2 and TRBJ2-7; D not certain. The length of the CDR3 is 13 residues. CDR1 and CDR2 from the germline V gene are SGHAT and FQNNGV. Trimming took 1 base from V and 5 from J, leaving 9 bases between them. CDR3 sequence reads: CASSLATLHEQYF. For the CDR3, the DNA is TGTGCCAGCAGCTTAGCTACGTTACACGAGCAGTACTTC.